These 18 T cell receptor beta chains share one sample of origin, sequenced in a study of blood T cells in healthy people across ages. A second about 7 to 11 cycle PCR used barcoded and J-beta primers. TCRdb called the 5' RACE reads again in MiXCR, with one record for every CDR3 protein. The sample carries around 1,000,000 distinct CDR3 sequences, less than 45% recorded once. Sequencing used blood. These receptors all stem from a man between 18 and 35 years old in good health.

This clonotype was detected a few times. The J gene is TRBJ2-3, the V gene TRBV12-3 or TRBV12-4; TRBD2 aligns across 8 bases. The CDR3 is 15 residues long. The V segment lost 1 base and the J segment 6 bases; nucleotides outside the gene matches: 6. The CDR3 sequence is CASSLDGGGRDTQYF. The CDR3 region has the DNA TGTGCCAGCAGTTTAGATGGCGGGGGGCGGGATACGCAGTATTTT.

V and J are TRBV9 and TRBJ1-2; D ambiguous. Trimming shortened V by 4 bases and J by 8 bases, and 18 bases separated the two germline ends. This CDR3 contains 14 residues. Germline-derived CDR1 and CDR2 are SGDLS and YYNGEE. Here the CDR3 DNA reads TGTGCCAGCAGCCCCCTCGACGGGAAGGGAGGCTACACCTTC. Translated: CASSPLDGKGGYTF.

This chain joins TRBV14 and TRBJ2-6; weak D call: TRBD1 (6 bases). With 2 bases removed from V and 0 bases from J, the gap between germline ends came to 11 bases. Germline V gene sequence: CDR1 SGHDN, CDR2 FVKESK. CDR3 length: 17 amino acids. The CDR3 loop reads CASSQWGQPSGANVLTF. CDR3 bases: TGTGCCAGCAGCCAATGGGGGCAGCCCTCTGGGGCCAACGTCCTGACTTTC.

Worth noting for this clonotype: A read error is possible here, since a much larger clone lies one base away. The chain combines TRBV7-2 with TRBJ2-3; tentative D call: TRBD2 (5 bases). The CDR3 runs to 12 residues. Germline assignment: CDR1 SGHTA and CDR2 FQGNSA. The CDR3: CASSFTRDTRYF. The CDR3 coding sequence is TGTGCCAGCAGCTTTACTAGAGATACGCGGTATTTT.

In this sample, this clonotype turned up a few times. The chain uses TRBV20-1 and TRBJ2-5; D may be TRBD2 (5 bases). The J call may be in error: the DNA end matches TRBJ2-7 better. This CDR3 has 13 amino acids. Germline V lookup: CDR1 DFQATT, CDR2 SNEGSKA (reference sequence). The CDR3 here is CSAALPSGYEQYF. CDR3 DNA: TGCAGTGCTGCCCTCCCTTCGGGGTACGAGCAGTACTTC.

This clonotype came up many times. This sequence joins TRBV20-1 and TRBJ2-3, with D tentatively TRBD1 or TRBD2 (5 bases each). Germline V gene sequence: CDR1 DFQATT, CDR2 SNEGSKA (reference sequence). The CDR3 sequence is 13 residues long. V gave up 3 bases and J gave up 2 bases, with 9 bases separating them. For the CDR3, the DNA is TGCAGTGCTAGTGAGGGGAACACAGATACGCAGTATTTT. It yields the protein CSASEGNTDTQYF.

The DNA for the CDR3 is TGTGCCAGCAGTTCTTGGGAAGGTCCCTACAATGAGCAGTACTTC. Protein product: CASSSWEGPYNEQYF. J is TRBJ2-1 and V is TRBV27, with D unresolved. The assigned J gene may be wrong: the sequence end matches TRBJ2-7 better. Germline CDR1 MNHEY, CDR2 SMNVEV (reference sequence). There are 15 residues in the CDR3.

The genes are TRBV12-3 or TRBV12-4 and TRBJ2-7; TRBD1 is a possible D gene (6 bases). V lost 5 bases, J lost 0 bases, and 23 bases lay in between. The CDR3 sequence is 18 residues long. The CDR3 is CASSTSRTVLFSSYEQYF. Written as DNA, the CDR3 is TGTGCCAGCAGTACCTCCCGGACAGTACTATTCTCCTCCTACGAGCAGTACTTC.

The CDR3 region has the DNA TGTGCCAGCAGCCAAGGACAGGGGACTTGGGATGAGCAGTTCTTC. This sequence encodes CASSQGQGTWDEQFF. The gene calls are TRBV3-1 and TRBJ2-1, with 8 bases lining up with TRBD1. The junction had 7 bases not matched to a gene; V was cut back by 1 base and J by 8 bases. The germline CDR1 and CDR2 sequences are LGHDT and YNNKEL (reference sequence). The CDR3 has 15 residues.

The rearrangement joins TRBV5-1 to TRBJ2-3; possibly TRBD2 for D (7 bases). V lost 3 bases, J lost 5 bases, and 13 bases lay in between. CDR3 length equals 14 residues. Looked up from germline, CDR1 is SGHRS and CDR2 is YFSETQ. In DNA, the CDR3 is TGCGCCAGCAGCTGGGGGGGGCCGAAAGATACGCAGTATTTT. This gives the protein CASSWGGPKDTQYF.

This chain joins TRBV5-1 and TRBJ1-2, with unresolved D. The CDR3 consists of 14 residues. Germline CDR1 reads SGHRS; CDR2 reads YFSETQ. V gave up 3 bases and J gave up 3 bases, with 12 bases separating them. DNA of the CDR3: TGCGCCAGCAGCTCCAAGGACGGGGACTATGGCTACACCTTC. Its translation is CASSSKDGDYGYTF.

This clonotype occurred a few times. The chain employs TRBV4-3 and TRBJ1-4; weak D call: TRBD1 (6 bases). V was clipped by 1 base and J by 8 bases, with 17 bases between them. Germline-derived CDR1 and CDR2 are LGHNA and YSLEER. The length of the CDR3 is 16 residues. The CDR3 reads CASSQVPLTQGEKLFF. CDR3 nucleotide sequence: TGCGCCAGCAGCCAAGTTCCTTTGACGCAGGGGGAAAAACTGTTTTTT.

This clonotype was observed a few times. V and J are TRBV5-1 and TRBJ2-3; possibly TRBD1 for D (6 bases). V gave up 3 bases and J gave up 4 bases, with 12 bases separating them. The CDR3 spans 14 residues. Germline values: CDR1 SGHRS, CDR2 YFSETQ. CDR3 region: CASSSGDRSDTQYF. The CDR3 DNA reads TGCGCCAGCAGCTCAGGGGATCGCTCAGATACGCAGTATTTT.

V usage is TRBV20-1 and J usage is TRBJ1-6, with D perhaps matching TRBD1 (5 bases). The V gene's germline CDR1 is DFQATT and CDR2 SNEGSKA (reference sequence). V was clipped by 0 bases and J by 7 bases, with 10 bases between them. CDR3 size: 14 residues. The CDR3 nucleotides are TGCAGTGCTAGAGAAGGGACGGGGAATTCACCCCTCCACTTT. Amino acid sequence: CSAREGTGNSPLHF.

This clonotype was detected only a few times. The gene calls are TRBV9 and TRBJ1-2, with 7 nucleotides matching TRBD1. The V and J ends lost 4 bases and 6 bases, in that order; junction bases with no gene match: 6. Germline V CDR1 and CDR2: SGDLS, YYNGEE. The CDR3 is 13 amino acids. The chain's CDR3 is CASSPSQGDGYTF. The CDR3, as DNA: TGTGCCAGCAGCCCATCGCAGGGGGATGGCTACACCTTC.

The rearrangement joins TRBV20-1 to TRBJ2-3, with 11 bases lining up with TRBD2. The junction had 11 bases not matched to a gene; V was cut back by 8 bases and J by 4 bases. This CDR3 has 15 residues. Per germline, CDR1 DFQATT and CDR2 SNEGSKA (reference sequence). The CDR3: CSSRRPSGGPDTQYF. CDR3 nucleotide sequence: TGCAGTTCGCGAAGACCTAGCGGGGGGCCAGATACGCAGTATTTT.

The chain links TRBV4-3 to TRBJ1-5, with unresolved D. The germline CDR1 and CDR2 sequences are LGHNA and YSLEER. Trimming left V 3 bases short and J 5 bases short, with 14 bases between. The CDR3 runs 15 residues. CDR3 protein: CASSHSEVEDQPQHF. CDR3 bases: TGCGCCAGCAGCCACTCCGAGGTGGAAGATCAGCCCCAGCATTTT.

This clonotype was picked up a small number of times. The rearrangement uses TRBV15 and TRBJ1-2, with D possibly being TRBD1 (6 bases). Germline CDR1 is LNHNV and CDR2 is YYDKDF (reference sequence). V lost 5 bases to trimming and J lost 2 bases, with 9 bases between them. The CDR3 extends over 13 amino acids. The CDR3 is CATSHGQNYGYTF. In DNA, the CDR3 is TGTGCCACCAGCCACGGACAGAACTATGGCTACACCTTC. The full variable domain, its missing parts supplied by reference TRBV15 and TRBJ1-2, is DAMVIQNPRYQVTQFGKPVTLSCSQTLNHNVMYWYQQKSSQAPKLLFHYYDKDFNNEADTPDNFQSRRPNTSFCFLDIRSPGLGDTAMYLCATSHGQNYGYTFGSGTRLTVV.